Included here is one T cell receptor beta chain sequence, with context. Antigen specificity is unknown. The data are from a study of post-analysis software for immune sequencing data. Study observations and caveats: Samples from one preparation batch, clustered by F measure, grouped strongly together. Patients showed TRBV5-6, TRBV5-1 and TRBV20-1 among several TRBV segments more frequent than in controls. Controls had significantly higher normalized Chao1 diversity than multiple sclerosis patients.

The V end was cut by 1 base, the J end by 3 bases, with 18 bases between. The CDR3 extends over 17 amino acids. Germline V CDR1 and CDR2: SGHRS, YFSETQ. Researchers reported that TCR beta cDNA libraries carried unique molecular identifiers. A single record per CDR3 protein comes from TCRdb applying MiXCR to the PCR reads. Of under 650,000 distinct CDR3 sequences listed, around 40% were seen once; the top ten hold 1.5% to 2%. Material: blood. The rearrangement links TRBV5-1 to TRBJ2-3, with D possibly TRBD2 on 6 matching bases. This TCR derives from a girl under 18 with multiple sclerosis. The CDR3: CASSLIPTVGRTDTQYF. The CDR3 nucleotides read TGCGCCAGCAGCTTGATTCCGACAGTCGGGAGAACAGATACGCAGTATTTT.